This T cell receptor beta chain was obtained from a study of blood T cells in healthy people across ages. Study-wide results and caveats: In long-lived donors, naive CD4+ cell counts and diversity exceeded those of aged donors. The study could not conclusively compare naive and antigen-experienced cells, given its unsorted PBMCs. It was held that diversity estimates obtained from one million T cells represented underestimates. Because donor CMV status was unknown, expanded clonotype changes were possibly confounded.

About this clonotype itself: Its antigen is currently unknown.

Then a second PCR, running roughly 7 to 12 cycles, was carried out with a sample-barcoded 5' primer and a J-beta primer mix. TCRdb passed the 5' RACE reads through MiXCR, listing each CDR3 protein once. The table lists about a million distinct CDR3 sequences, just over 50% of them singletons. Per the germline V gene, CDR1 is SGHVS and CDR2 is FNYEAQ. The CDR3 contains 15 residues. Trimming took 4 bases from V and 3 from J; bases not matched to a gene: 8. Sample: blood. The source of this sequence is a woman aged 55 to 70 in good health. V gene TRBV7-6 combines with J gene TRBJ2-7, with TRBD2 matching 8 bases. The CDR3 loop is CASSSIAGRSYEQYF. The CDR3 DNA sequence: TGTGCCAGCAGCTCAATAGCGGGACGCAGCTACGAGCAGTACTTC.